One T cell receptor (beta chain) is described in this entry. Its target is not known. Per individual sample, eight separate reactions were used to make cDNA. Template switching was used to attach UMIs, which incorporated a 6-nucleotide sample barcode. Using the 5' RACE reads, TCRdb records one entry per CDR3 protein without DNA. The sample table includes approximately 420,000 distinct CDR3 sequences. The data originate from a study of monozygotic twins with inflammatory bowel disease. The study's findings and limits: Among IBD patients, fewer clonotypes were shared with others than among healthy twins, especially with disease activity.

The CDR3 length is 15 residues. The germline gives CDR1 DFQATT, CDR2 SNEGSKA (reference sequence). Donors gave 2.5 ml of blood apiece. The receptor comes from a human donor with ulcerative colitis or Crohn's disease, or a healthy co-twin of an affected twin (not recorded which). The sample taken for sequencing was blood. This chain connects TRBV20-1 to TRBJ2-1; as DNA is missing, the TRBD2 call by TCRdb cannot be tested. CDR3 region: CSAADLVLPYNEQFF.